This TCR beta chain originates from a study of blood T cell repertoires in COVID-19. The table lists this clone with a few counts. Authors' methods: Researchers report that nucleated cell counts were estimated from reference gene primer amplification. Profiling relied on immunoSEQ multiplex PCR, and the TCRdb table lists in-frame clones only, not all of them. V and J calls plus clone size are reproduced from that table; the DNA served to infer D and trimming. The sample holds about 250,000 clones; 75% to 90% are singletons and the top ten take roughly 0.92%. V dropped 3 bases and J dropped 7 bases, with 12 bases sitting between them. The germline V gene has CDR1 SGHDN and CDR2 FVKESK. CDR3 size: 13 residues.

The gene calls are TRBV14 and TRBJ2-5; the D gene is possibly TRBD2 (7 bases). The receptor was isolated from a woman aged 40-49 years who had recovered from COVID-19. The material sequenced was peripheral blood. The CDR3, as DNA: TGTGCCAGCAGCCAGCAGGGGAGGGGGACCCAGTACTTC. Protein product: CASSQQGRGTQYF.